These T cell receptor beta chains were read from a single sample in a study of T cells after somatic rescue of genetic block. Generated by immunoSEQ multiplex PCR, the TCRdb table keeps only in-frame clones and is missing some. The data contain some 7,000 clones, about 80% of them singletons. The sequenced sample was peripheral blood mononuclear cells (PBMCs). These receptors were taken from a boy between 10 and 17 years old. Each CDR3 is given with its conserved first and last residue. D genes are given only for firm matches. The size of a clone is reported for some rows only, either as once, few or many, or as a class for expanded clones.

J: TRBJ2-1; V: TRBV11-3; size: -; D: -; CDR3: CASSQSTGGGSYNEQFF; DNA: TGTGCCAGCAGCCAAAGTACAGGGGGGGGCTCCTACAATGAGCAGTTCTTC
J: TRBJ2-7; V: TRBV4-1; size: -; D: -; CDR3: CASSQITGNPYEQYF; DNA: TGCGCCAGCAGCCAAATTACAGGGAATCCCTACGAGCAGTACTTC
J: TRBJ1-6; V: TRBV19; size: few; D: -; CDR3: CASRAVTLSYNSPLHF; DNA: TGTGCCAGTAGAGCTGTCACGCTCTCCTATAATTCACCCCTCCACTTT
J: TRBJ2-7; V: TRBV6-6; size: -; D: -; CDR3: CASRSGFEQYF; DNA: TGTGCCAGCAGATCGGGATTCGAGCAGTACTTC
J: TRBJ2-2; V: TRBV5-1; size: few; D: TRBD1; CDR3: CASSLRQGAMTGELFF; DNA: TGCGCCAGCAGCCTCCGACAGGGGGCGATGACCGGGGAGCTGTTTTTT
J: TRBJ2-5; V: TRBV2; size: -; D: TRBD2; CDR3: CASMAGVGETQYF; DNA: TGTGCCAGCATGGCGGGAGTAGGAGAGACCCAGTACTTC
J: TRBJ2-1; V: TRBV7-9; size: few; D: -; CDR3: CASSRPPGTGFF; DNA: TGTGCCAGCAGCCGCCCCCCAGGGACGGGGTTCTTC
J: TRBJ2-2; V: TRBV7-3; size: -; D: -; CDR3: CASSIHRDTGELFF; DNA: TGTGCCAGCAGCATCCACAGAGACACCGGGGAGCTGTTTTTT
J: TRBJ2-4; V: TRBV7-2; size: -; D: -; CDR3: CASSLEGSRETAYGIQYF; DNA: TGTGCCAGCAGCTTAGAAGGGAGCAGGGAGACTGCCTATGGCATTCAGTACTTC
J: TRBJ2-1; V: TRBV28; size: -; D: -; CDR3: CASSFLREGPFEQFF; DNA: TGTGCCAGCAGTTTTCTGAGAGAGGGGCCTTTTGAGCAGTTCTTC
J: TRBJ1-2; V: TRBV27; size: once; D: -; CDR3: CASSSTFGQGYGYTF; DNA: TGTGCCAGCAGTTCGACTTTCGGGCAGGGTTATGGCTACACCTTC
J: TRBJ2-7; V: TRBV27; size: -; D: -; CDR3: CASSRGVINFSYEQYF; DNA: TGTGCCAGCAGCAGAGGGGTAATAAACTTCTCCTACGAGCAGTACTTC
J: TRBJ2-7; V: TRBV28; size: -; D: -; CDR3: CASSRWAATYF; DNA: TGTGCCAGCTCCCGGTGGGCAGCGACGTACTTC
J: TRBJ2-2; V: TRBV27; size: -; D: -; CDR3: CASSPRAPGNTGELFF; DNA: TGTGCCAGCAGTCCGAGGGCCCCCGGGAACACCGGGGAGCTGTTTTTT
J: TRBJ2-1; V: TRBV7-2; size: -; D: -; CDR3: CASSLSPYNEQFF; DNA: TGTGCCAGCAGCTTAAGTCCCTACAATGAGCAGTTCTTC
J: TRBJ2-7; V: TRBV2; size: -; D: TRBD1; CDR3: CAGGTGSSYEQYF; DNA: TGTGCCGGAGGGACAGGGTCGTCCTACGAGCAGTACTTC
J: TRBJ1-4; V: TRBV15; size: -; D: -; CDR3: CATSREPQGPGEKLFF; DNA: TGTGCCACCAGCAGAGAGCCCCAGGGGCCGGGTGAAAAACTGTTTTTT
J: TRBJ2-5; V: TRBV7-9; size: -; D: -; CDR3: CASSLGLQETQYF; DNA: TGTGCCAGCAGCTTGGGGCTGCAAGAGACCCAGTACTTC
J: TRBJ2-7; V: TRBV5-5; size: -; D: -; CDR3: CASSLAPGVLYEQYF; DNA: TGTGCCAGCAGCTTGGCTCCGGGAGTACTATACGAGCAGTACTTC
J: TRBJ1-6; V: TRBV7-3; size: -; D: -; CDR3: CASSSQGRSTPLHF; DNA: TGTGCCAGCAGCTCCCAGGGGAGATCGACCCCCCTCCACTTT
J: TRBJ2-3; V: TRBV11-3; size: -; D: TRBD2; CDR3: CASRSNPRTSGRGGTDTQYF; DNA: TGTGCCAGCAGATCCAACCCCAGGACTAGCGGGAGAGGCGGCACAGATACGCAGTATTTT
J: TRBJ2-2; V: TRBV27; size: -; D: -; CDR3: CASSPRAPGNTGELFF; DNA: TGTGCCAGCAGTCCGAGGGCCCCCGGGAACACCGGGGAGCTGTTTTTT
J: TRBJ2-1; V: TRBV5-1; size: -; D: TRBD2; CDR3: CASSDGTSGGWNEQFF; DNA: TGCGCCAGCAGCGACGGGACTAGCGGGGGTTGGAATGAGCAGTTCTTC
J: TRBJ2-7; V: TRBV27; size: -; D: TRBD1; CDR3: CASSFLNRGQEQYF; DNA: TGTGCCAGCAGTTTCCTCAACAGGGGGCAAGAGCAGTACTTC
J: TRBJ2-5; V: TRBV28; size: -; D: TRBD1; CDR3: CASIERPRQGRGETQYF; DNA: TGTGCCAGCATCGAACGACCCCGACAGGGAAGGGGAGAGACCCAGTACTTC
J: TRBJ2-4; V: TRBV7-9; size: -; D: -; CDR3: CASSLELAKNIQYF; DNA: TGTGCCAGCAGCTTAGAACTAGCCAAAAACATTCAGTACTTC
J: TRBJ2-3; V: TRBV10-2; size: -; D: TRBD2; CDR3: CASKRDPSGSRTQYF; DNA: TGCGCCAGCAAAAGGGATCCTAGCGGGAGTCGGACGCAGTATTTT
J: TRBJ2-5; V: TRBV5-4; size: -; D: TRBD1; CDR3: CASSGQTGPSQETQYF; DNA: TGTGCCAGCAGCGGCCAGACAGGGCCTAGCCAAGAGACCCAGTACTTC
J: TRBJ2-4; V: TRBV9; size: -; D: -; CDR3: CASSPDRGPIGGIQYF; DNA: TGTGCCAGCAGCCCCGACCGGGGGCCGATCGGTGGCATTCAGTACTTC